Each of the 5 T cell receptor beta chains below was sequenced from the same sample in a study of T cell repertoires in cytomegalovirus infection. From the reads, TCRdb called clonotypes with MiXCR, one entry per CDR3 protein. The sample shows roughly 310,000 distinct CDR3 sequences, 25% to 30% of them seen only once. Their specific antigens are unknown. Material: cultured PBMCs, obtained from culture after CMV antigen stimulation. These receptors originate from a human donor in good health (CMV status not recorded). Some clones in this sample may be carry-over from other donors' samples.

This clonotype was seen a handful of times. CDR3 loop: CASSESLGWYGYTF. In DNA form, the CDR3 reads TGTGCCAGCAGTGAATCTCTGGGGTGGTATGGCTACACCTTC. The chain is built from TRBV25-1 and TRBJ1-2; no clear D gene. Between the trimmed V and J ends, which lost 1 base and 5 bases, there was a span of 11 bases. In germline, CDR1 is MGHDK, CDR2 SYGVNS. There are 14 residues in the CDR3.

This clonotype was recorded a few times. J is TRBJ2-1 and V is TRBV5-1; TRBD2 is a possible D gene (6 bases). Trimming removed 5 bases from V and 3 bases from J, with 12 bases in between. The CDR3 loop spans 14 amino acids. Germline V gene sequence: CDR1 SGHRS, CDR2 YFSETQ. The CDR3 sequence: CASRSSGYYNEQFF. The CDR3 DNA follows: TGCGCCAGCAGGAGTAGCGGTTACTACAATGAGCAGTTCTTC.

This clonotype was counted a few times. The V gene is TRBV7-6, the J gene TRBJ1-6; TRBD1 might be the D (6 bases). Deletions cut 5 bases from V and 12 bases from J, with 11 bases between. The germline V gene encodes CDR1 SGHVS and CDR2 FNYEAQ. This CDR3 has 12 residues. CDR3 in amino acids: CASSPGEGPLHF. The CDR3 DNA follows: TGTGCCAGCAGCCCAGGGGAAGGACCCCTCCACTTT.

This clonotype was observed a few times. The CDR3 DNA sequence: TGTGCCAGCAGTCGAGGGGTCGGGGGAGATACGCAGTATTTT. It specifies CASSRGVGGDTQYF. The rearrangement joins TRBV12-3 or TRBV12-4 to TRBJ2-3; TRBD2 might be the D (6 bases). The CDR3 covers 14 residues. The ends were cut back, 5 bases at V and 5 bases at J, with 14 bases in the middle.

The rearrangement joins TRBV3-1 to TRBJ1-1; the D gene is possibly TRBD1 (6 bases). The V end lost 0 bases, the J end lost 5 bases, and 16 bases lay between the germline ends. Germline CDR1 and CDR2: LGHDT and YNNKEL (reference sequence). The CDR3 consists of 16 residues. The CDR3 DNA is TGTGCCAGCAGCCAAGAAGCGGGGGGCTCATTAACTGAAGCTTTCTTT. Protein product: CASSQEAGGSLTEAFF.